The rows below give T cell receptor beta chains drawn from one sample of a study of T-cell memory formation after mild COVID-19. TCRdb reprocessed the 5' RACE reads via MiXCR and lists one record per CDR3 protein. The repertoire holds tens of thousands of distinct CDR3 sequences, roughly 20% seen once, with more than 1.5% in the top ten. The sample consisted of PBMCs or a T cell subset sorted from them (not recorded which). The receptors derive from an adult who had mild COVID-19 (a few samples of this study predate the infection). Cell type and time point are not known. CDR3s include the opening cysteine and the closing phenylalanine or tryptophan. A D gene is named only where the DNA matches it firmly. Only some rows state a clone size, as once, few, many or a class for expanded clones.

>TRBV7-9|.|TRBD1|TRBJ2-4
CASSLAGQGKNIQYF
TGTGCCAGCAGCTTAGCCGGACAGGGGAAAAACATTCAGTACTTC
>TRBV5-1|many|.|TRBJ1-3
CASSLVGQGNTIYF
TGCGCCAGCAGCTTGGTGGGACAAGGAAACACCATATATTTT
>TRBV30|.|TRBD1|TRBJ1-1
CAWRETGDMNTEAFF
TGTGCCTGGAGGGAGACAGGGGATATGAACACTGAAGCTTTCTTT
>TRBV7-2|many|TRBD2|TRBJ2-1
CASSFSLVGTGGNEQFF
TGTGCCAGCAGCTTTTCCCTTGTGGGGACGGGGGGTAATGAGCAGTTCTTC
>TRBV29-1|.|.|TRBJ1-1
CSVDGQNTEAFF
TGCAGCGTTGACGGGCAGAACACTGAAGCTTTCTTT
>TRBV5-6|many|.|TRBJ1-2
CASSLEAVDYGYTF
TGTGCCAGCAGCTTGGAGGCAGTAGACTATGGCTACACCTTC
>TRBV12-5|.|.|TRBJ2-3
CASGFPAAGPEDTQYF
TGTGCTAGTGGTTTCCCCGCGGCGGGACCCGAGGATACGCAGTATTTT
>TRBV7-2|many|TRBD1|TRBJ2-7
CASSPPGQGLYEQYF
TGTGCCAGCAGCCCTCCGGGACAGGGTCTGTACGAGCAGTACTTC
>TRBV3-1|many|.|TRBJ2-3
CASSPHGGIATDTQYF
TGTGCCAGCAGCCCCCACGGGGGCATTGCCACAGATACGCAGTATTTT
>TRBV20-1|.|TRBD2|TRBJ2-5
CSAPSGGVGETQYF
TGCAGTGCTCCTAGCGGGGGGGTCGGAGAGACCCAGTACTTC
>TRBV6-5|many|TRBD2|TRBJ2-3
CASSLSGRGTDTQYF
TGTGCCAGCAGCCTTAGCGGGAGAGGCACAGATACGCAGTATTTT
>TRBV4-1|.|.|TRBJ2-3
CASSPGTRVTDTQYF
TGCGCCAGCAGCCCCGGGACGCGTGTCACAGATACGCAGTATTTT
>TRBV19|.|.|TRBJ1-2
CASSIQGWGYGYTF
TGTGCCAGTAGTATTCAGGGTTGGGGCTATGGCTACACCTTC
>TRBV11-2|many|TRBD1|TRBJ2-1
CASTHGGTGGGEQFF
TGTGCCAGCACCCACGGGGGGACAGGGGGTGGTGAGCAGTTCTTC
>TRBV3-1|many|.|TRBJ1-2
CASSRQALGLNYGYTF
TGTGCCAGCTCGCGACAGGCGCTTGGGCTTAACTATGGCTACACCTTC
>TRBV6-5|many|TRBD1|TRBJ1-6
CASRESDRASSPLHF
TGTGCCAGCAGAGAATCAGACAGGGCTAGTTCACCCCTCCACTTT
>TRBV4-1|medium-sized|.|TRBJ2-2
CASSQVPGNTGELFF
TGCGCCAGCAGCCAAGTTCCTGGGAACACCGGGGAGCTGTTTTTT
>TRBV7-9|.|.|TRBJ2-7
CASSSKRVPYEQYF
TGTGCCAGCAGCTCCAAGCGGGTTCCCTACGAGCAGTACTTC
>TRBV5-1|many|TRBD1|TRBJ1-6
CASSPEQGAYSPLHF
TGCGCCAGCAGCCCAGAACAGGGGGCGTATTCACCCCTCCACTTT